The TCR beta chain described here comes from a study of blood T cell repertoires in COVID-19 (dated by TCRdb to the early 2020s). Some background on the complete study: Samples from collaborators originated in the United States, Italy and Spain and spanned both the acute and convalescent phases of COVID-19. The prospective study material was composed of cDNA or gDNA derived from T cells, B-cell-depleted T cells, or PBMCs. The dataset comprised deeply sampled blood TCRbeta repertoires from subjects exposed to, actively infected with, or recovered from COVID-19. A freely available public database, intended as a resource for researchers studying the immune response to SARS-CoV-2, is where the repertoires were released. The samples were drawn from the first 160 participants of the ongoing ImmuneRACE study and from 1,254 subjects provided by 6 global collaborators. Sample metadata almost always included a de-identified subject ID, COVID-19 status, age in years and sex. Where HLA class I and class II types were available, the types were taken from metadata supplied by the sample provider, not from assay-based typing.

Study-level results and caveats: How much clinical and demographic metadata was included differed by source and by participant, and the metadata was provided uncurated.

CDR1 is given as MDHEN and CDR2 as SYDVKM, both from the germline V gene. From its cysteine to its phenylalanine, the CDR3 spans 16 amino acids. Of the read, only the CDR3 DNA is kept; its 48 bases are in frame from base 1. V was cut back by 6 bases and J by 0 bases, leaving a gap of 14 bases between them. Participants in the prospective study were enrolled through a virtual design, were aged roughly 18 to 100 years, and lived in roughly 25 United States geographic areas. In the prospective study, participants were assigned to cohorts based on the clinical history participants reported in a screening survey and a study questionnaire. ImmuneRACE Cohort 3 recovered participants were defined by two consecutive negative NP/OP PCR tests, healthcare professional clearance, or symptom resolution. Each participant in the prospective study had whole blood, serum and a nasopharyngeal or oropharyngeal swab collected by mobile phlebotomists. Participants in the prospective study had the option to provide additional blood draws and questionnaires over a roughly two-month period. Before DNA extraction, prospective study blood samples were shipped either frozen or at room temperature.

TCRbeta CDR3 regions were amplified from genomic DNA by means of the immunoSEQ Assay, a bias-controlled multiplex PCR. The paper's data handling went like this. Nucleated cell counts per sample were estimated from amplification of reference gene primers within the assay. Sequence reads were collapsed and filtered to measure the absolute abundance of every unique TCRbeta CDR3 rearrangement. For each sample, productive Simpson clonality was calculated as the square root of Simpson's diversity index over productive rearrangements. TCRdb obtained this table from immuneACCESS and retained in-frame rearrangements with V and J assigned. These tables miss some clones; where compared with another copy, unresolved V genes account for less than half of the shortfall, and the remainder is unexplained. The DNA gave D and trimming, while V, J and clone size come from that table. The sample includes 350,000 to 400,000 clones, with approximately 89% observed a single time. Less than 2% of the sample goes to the ten largest clones.

This clone occurred once. This receptor's antigen is unknown. Base quality data are lacking; no much larger clone is found one base away. Sequenced material: PBMCs or T cells enriched from blood (not recorded which). This receptor was identified in a woman in her thirties who had recovered from COVID-19. The chain links TRBV28 with TRBJ2-2; a tentative D match to TRBD1 spans 6 bases. In nucleotide form, the sequence is TGTGCCAGCAGACTTACCGGGACATCGAACACCGGGGAGCTGTTTTTT. Its protein reads: CASRLTGTSNTGELFF.